The rows below give T cell receptor beta chains drawn from one sample of a study of T-cell reconstitution after alpha-beta-depleted transplantation in children. TCRdb reprocessed the PCR reads via MiXCR and lists one record per CDR3 protein. This sample has roughly 250,000 distinct CDR3 sequences; 6.5% to 10% occur once, and the top ten carry under 8%. This specimen was PBMCs, mostly from graft donor cells, taken 180 days after TCRalphabeta/CD19-depleted stem cell transplant. The receptors stem from a male patient between 10 and 17 years old who had a stem cell transplant for acute lymphoblastic leukemia, so the T cells may come from the graft donor. CDR3s include the opening cysteine and the closing phenylalanine or tryptophan. D genes are given only for firm matches. The size of a clone is reported for some rows only, either as once, few or many, or as a class for expanded clones.

clone_size: many; j_call: TRBJ1-2; d_call: NA; v_call: TRBV20-1; cdr3_nt: TGCAGTGCTAGTGGGACTAACTATGGCTACACCTTC; cdr3_aa: CSASGTNYGYTF
clone_size: medium-sized; j_call: TRBJ1-2; d_call: NA; v_call: TRBV9; cdr3_nt: TGTGCCAGCAGCCCGGGACACCCCACTAACTATGGCTACACCTTC; cdr3_aa: CASSPGHPTNYGYTF
clone_size: many; j_call: TRBJ2-3; d_call: NA; v_call: TRBV12-3/TRBV12-4; cdr3_nt: TGTGCCAGCACTCTAAATTCGGCGGGTCCCACAGATACGCAGTATTTT; cdr3_aa: CASTLNSAGPTDTQYF
clone_size: many; j_call: TRBJ2-2; d_call: TRBD2; v_call: TRBV24-1; cdr3_nt: TGTGCCACCAGTGCTAGCGGGGGGATCGGGGAGCTGTTTTTT; cdr3_aa: CATSASGGIGELFF
clone_size: many; j_call: TRBJ1-2; d_call: NA; v_call: TRBV10-2; cdr3_nt: TGCGCCAGCAGTGGCCGGACGGACGACCGGGGCTATGGCTACACCTTC; cdr3_aa: CASSGRTDDRGYGYTF
clone_size: few; j_call: TRBJ1-2; d_call: NA; v_call: TRBV11-2; cdr3_nt: TGTGCCTCAACAGGGAACGCTAACTATGGCTACACCTTC; cdr3_aa: CASTGNANYGYTF
clone_size: NA; j_call: TRBJ2-7; d_call: NA; v_call: TRBV11-2; cdr3_nt: TGTGCCAGCAGCTTAGATCGGGGCGTGCGGTACTTC; cdr3_aa: CASSLDRGVRYF
clone_size: many; j_call: TRBJ2-5; d_call: NA; v_call: TRBV12-3/TRBV12-4; cdr3_nt: TGTGCCAGCAGCCGGGGGGAGACCCAGTACTTC; cdr3_aa: CASSRGETQYF
clone_size: many; j_call: TRBJ2-3; d_call: NA; v_call: TRBV12-3/TRBV12-4; cdr3_nt: TGTGCCAGCAGTCCGCTCTGGAGCACAGATACGCAGTATTTT; cdr3_aa: CASSPLWSTDTQYF
clone_size: few; j_call: TRBJ2-2; d_call: NA; v_call: TRBV19; cdr3_nt: TGTGCCAGTAGTATTAGCTCGGGCACCGGGGAGCTGTTTTTT; cdr3_aa: CASSISSGTGELFF
clone_size: many; j_call: TRBJ1-5; d_call: NA; v_call: TRBV27; cdr3_nt: TGTGCCAGCAGTTTATCGGCGGGGCCCCATCAGCCCCAGCATTTT; cdr3_aa: CASSLSAGPHQPQHF